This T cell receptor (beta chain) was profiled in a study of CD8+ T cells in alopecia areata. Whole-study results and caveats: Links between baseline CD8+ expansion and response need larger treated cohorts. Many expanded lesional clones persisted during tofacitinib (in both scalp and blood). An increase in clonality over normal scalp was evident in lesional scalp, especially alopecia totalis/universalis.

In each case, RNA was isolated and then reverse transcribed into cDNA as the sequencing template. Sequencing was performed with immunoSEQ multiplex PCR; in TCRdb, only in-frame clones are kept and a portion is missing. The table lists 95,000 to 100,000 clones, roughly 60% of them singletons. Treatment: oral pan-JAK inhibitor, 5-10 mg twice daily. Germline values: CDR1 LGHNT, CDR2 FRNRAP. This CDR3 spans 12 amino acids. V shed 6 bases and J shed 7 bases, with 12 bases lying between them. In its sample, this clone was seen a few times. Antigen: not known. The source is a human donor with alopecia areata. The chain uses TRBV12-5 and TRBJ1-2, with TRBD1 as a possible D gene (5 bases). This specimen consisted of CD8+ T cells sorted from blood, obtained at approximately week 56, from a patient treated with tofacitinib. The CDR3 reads CASGYSGGGYTF. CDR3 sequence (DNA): TGTGCTAGTGGGTACTCGGGGGGTGGCTACACCTTC.